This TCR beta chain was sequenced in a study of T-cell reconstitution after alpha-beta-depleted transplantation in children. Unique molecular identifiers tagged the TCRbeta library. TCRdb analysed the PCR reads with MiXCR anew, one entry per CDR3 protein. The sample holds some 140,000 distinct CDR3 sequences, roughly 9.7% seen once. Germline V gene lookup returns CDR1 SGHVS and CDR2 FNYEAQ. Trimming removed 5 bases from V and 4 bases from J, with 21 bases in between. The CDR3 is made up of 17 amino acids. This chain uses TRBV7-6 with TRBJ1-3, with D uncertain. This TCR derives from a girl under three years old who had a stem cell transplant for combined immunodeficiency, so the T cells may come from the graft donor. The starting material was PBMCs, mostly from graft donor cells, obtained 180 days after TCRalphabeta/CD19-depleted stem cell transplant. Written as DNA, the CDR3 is TGTGCCAGCAGCCCCTTCTGGAAAGGGTACACGGGAAACACCATATATTTT. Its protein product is CASSPFWKGYTGNTIYF.